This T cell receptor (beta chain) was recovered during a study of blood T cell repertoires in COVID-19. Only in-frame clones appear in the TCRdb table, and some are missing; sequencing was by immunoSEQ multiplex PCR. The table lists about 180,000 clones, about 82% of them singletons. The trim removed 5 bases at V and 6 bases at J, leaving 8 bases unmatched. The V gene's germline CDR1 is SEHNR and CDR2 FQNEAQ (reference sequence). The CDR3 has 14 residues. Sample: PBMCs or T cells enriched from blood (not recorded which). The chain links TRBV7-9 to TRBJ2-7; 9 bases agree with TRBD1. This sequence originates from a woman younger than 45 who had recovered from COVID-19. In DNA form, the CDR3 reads TGTGCCAGCAGCACAGGGGGCGCTAATAGCGAGCAGTACTTC. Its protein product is CASSTGGANSEQYF.